This TCR beta chain came from a study of blood T cells in healthy people across ages. Using a J-beta primer mix together with a sample-barcoded 5' primer, a second PCR was run for roughly 6 to 11 cycles. One entry per CDR3 protein results from TCRdb running MiXCR on the 5' RACE reads. In the table there are 750,000 or so distinct CDR3 sequences, 20% to 30% of which are singletons. Study-wide points: Roughly linearly, TCR beta diversity per million T cells fell as age increased.

About this clonotype itself: The antigen is unknown.

From germline, CDR1 is LGHDT and CDR2 YNNKEL (reference sequence). This CDR3 contains 18 residues. J was trimmed by 7 bases and V by 5 bases; bases with no gene match: 18. These data were also reused for a study on T cells of mothers and their children. Turning to that study: Samples were provided by three healthy Caucasian mothers and their six children. Per child, 3 million or so TCR beta CDR3 reads were obtained, against over 9 million per mother.

What was sequenced was blood. The receptor was derived from a boy between 10 and 17 years old in good health. The chain uses TRBV3-1 and TRBJ1-2; 11 bases fit TRBD1. CDR3 sequence (DNA): TGTGCCAGCAGCAACAACTTCCTGGACAGGGGGCGTCGGGGTGGCTACACCTTC. It translates to CASSNNFLDRGRRGGYTF.